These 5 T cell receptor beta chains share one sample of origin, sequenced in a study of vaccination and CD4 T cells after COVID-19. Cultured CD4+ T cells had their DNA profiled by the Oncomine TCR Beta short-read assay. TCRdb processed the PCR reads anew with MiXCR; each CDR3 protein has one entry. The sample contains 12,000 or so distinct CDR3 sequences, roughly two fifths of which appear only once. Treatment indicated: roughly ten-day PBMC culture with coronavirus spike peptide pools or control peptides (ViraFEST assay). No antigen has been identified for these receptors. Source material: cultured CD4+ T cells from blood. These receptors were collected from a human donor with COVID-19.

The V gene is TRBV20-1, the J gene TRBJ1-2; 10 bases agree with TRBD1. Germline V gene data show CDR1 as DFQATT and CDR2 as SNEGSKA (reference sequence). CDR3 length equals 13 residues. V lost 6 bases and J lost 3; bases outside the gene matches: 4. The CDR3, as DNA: TGCAGTGCCAAGACAGGGGGCGACTATGGCTACACCTTC. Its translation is CSAKTGGDYGYTF.

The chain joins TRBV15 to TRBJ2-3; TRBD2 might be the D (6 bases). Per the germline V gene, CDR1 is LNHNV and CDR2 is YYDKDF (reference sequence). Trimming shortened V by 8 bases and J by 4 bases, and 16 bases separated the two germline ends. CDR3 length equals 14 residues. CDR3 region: CATAGGEASDTQYF. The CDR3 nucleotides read TGTGCCACCGCAGGCGGGGAGGCTTCAGATACGCAGTATTTT.

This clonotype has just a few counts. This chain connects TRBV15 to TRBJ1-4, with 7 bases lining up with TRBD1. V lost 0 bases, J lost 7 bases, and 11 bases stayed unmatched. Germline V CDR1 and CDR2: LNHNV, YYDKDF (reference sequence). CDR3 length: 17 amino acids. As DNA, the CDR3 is TGTGCCACCAGCAGAGACTACACAGGGGACCTTAGTGAAAAACTGTTTTTT. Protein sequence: CATSRDYTGDLSEKLFF.

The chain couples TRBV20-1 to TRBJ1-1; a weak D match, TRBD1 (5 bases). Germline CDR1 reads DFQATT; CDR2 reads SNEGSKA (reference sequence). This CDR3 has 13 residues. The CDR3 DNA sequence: TGCAGCACCAACACCGGGGGGAACACTGAAGCTTTCTTT. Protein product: CSTNTGGNTEAFF.

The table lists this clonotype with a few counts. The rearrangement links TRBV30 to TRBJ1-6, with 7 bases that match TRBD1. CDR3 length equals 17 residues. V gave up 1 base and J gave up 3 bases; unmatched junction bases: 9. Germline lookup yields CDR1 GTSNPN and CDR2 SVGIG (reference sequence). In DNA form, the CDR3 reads TGTGCCTGGAGTGGCTTACAGGGGATCTTCTATAATTCACCCCTCCACTTT. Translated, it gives CAWSGLQGIFYNSPLHF.